This TCR beta chain was obtained from a study of T-cell reconstitution after alpha-beta-depleted transplantation in children. Study-wide results and limits: Surviving recipient cells, namely T cells and thymic progenitors, were the source of high day-60 TCRbeta diversity in some patients. About two months after transplant, alpha-beta T cells reportedly came from several hundred expanded graft clones. The authors attributed T-cell counts and diversity one year after transplant mostly to newly produced T cells.

With regard to this clonotype: Its antigen is unidentified.

This CDR3 has 8 amino acids. CDR1 and CDR2 from the germline V gene are SGHTA and FQGNSA. Unique molecular identifiers were built into the TCRbeta library. Each CDR3 protein gets one entry after TCRdb re-called the PCR reads with MiXCR. This sample has 500,000 to 750,000 distinct CDR3 sequences, with about a quarter found just once. The specimen comprised PBMCs, sampled before TCRalphabeta/CD19-depleted stem cell transplant. This chain connects TRBV7-2 to TRBJ1-1, with no clear D. The source is a boy in the first two years of life with Wiskott-Aldrich syndrome, due to receive a stem cell transplant. The CDR3 region is CEPSEAFF. The CDR3 coding sequence is TGTGAGCCCAGTGAAGCTTTCTTT.